This T cell receptor (beta chain) comes out of a study of T cell changes during pregnancy in multiple sclerosis. This clone ranks as medium-sized (0.01 to 0.1%). Profiling relied on immunoSEQ multiplex PCR, and the TCRdb table lists in-frame clones only, not all of them. This table holds 38,000 or so clones, roughly 90% found once. Germline assignment: CDR1 MRHNA and CDR2 SNTAGT. V was clipped by 10 bases and J by 7 bases; unmatched bases: 7. This CDR3 has 13 amino acids. The material was CD8+ T cells from peripheral blood mononuclear cells, obtained in the first trimester of pregnancy. V usage is TRBV6-4 and J usage is TRBJ1-5, with 10 positions matching TRBD1. The receptor was isolated from a female donor with multiple sclerosis, enrolled in a pregnancy study. CDR3 amino acids: CANYRDRGQPQHF. DNA for the CDR3: TGTGCCAATTACCGGGACAGGGGACAGCCCCAGCATTTT.